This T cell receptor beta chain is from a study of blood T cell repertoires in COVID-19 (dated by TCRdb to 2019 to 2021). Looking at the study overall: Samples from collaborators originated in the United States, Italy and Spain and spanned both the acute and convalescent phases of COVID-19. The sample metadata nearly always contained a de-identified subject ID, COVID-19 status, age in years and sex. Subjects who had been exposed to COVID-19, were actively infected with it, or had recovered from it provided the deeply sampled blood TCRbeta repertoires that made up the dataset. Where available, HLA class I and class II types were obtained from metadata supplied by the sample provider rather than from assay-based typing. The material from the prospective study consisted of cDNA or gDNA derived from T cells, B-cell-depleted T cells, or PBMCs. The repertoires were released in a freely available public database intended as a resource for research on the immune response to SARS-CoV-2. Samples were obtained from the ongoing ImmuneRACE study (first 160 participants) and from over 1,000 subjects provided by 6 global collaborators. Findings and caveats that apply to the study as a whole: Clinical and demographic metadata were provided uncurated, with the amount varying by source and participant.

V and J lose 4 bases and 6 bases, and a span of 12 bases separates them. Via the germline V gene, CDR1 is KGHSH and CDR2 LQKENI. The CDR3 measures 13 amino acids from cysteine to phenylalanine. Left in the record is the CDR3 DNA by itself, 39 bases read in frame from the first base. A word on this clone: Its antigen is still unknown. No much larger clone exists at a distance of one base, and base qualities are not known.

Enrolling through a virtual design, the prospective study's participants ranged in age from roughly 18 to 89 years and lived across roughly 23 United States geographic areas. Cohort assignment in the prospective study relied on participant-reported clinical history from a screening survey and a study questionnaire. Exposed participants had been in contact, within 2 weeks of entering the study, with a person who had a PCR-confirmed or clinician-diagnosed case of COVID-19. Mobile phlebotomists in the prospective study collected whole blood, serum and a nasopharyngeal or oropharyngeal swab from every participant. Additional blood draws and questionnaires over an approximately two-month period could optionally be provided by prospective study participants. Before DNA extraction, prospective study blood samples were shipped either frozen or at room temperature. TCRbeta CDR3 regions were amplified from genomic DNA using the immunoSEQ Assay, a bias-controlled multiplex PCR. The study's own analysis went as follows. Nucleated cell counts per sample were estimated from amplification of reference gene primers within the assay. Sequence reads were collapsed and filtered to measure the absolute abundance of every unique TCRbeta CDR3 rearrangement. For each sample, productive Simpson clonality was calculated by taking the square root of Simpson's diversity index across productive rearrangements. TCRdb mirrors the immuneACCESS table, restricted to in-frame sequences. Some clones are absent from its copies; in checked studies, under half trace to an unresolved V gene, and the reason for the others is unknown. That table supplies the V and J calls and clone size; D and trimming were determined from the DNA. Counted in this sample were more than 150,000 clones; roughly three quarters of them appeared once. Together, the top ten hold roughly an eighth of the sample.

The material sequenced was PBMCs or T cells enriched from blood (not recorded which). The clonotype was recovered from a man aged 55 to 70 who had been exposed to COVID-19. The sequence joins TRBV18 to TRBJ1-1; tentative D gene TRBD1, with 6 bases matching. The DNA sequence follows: TGTGCCAGCTCACGCCCAGGGGTGTCTGAAGCTTTCTTT. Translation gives CASSRPGVSEAFF. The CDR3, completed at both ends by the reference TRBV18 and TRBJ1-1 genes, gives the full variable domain NAGVMQNPRHLVRRRGQEARLRCSPMKGHSHVYWYRQLPEEGLKFMVYLQKENIIDESGMPKERFSAEFPKEGPSILRIQQVVRGDSAAYFCASSRPGVSEAFFGQGTRLTVV.